The 2 T cell receptor beta chains in this list originate from one sample, sequenced in a study of molecular identifiers for immune sequencing clone quantification. TCRdb reanalysed the PCR reads using MiXCR and keeps one entry per CDR3 protein. Altogether 550,000 to 750,000 distinct CDR3 sequences are present, about 20% being singletons, with the ten largest covering roughly 0.85%. Sequenced: naive CD8+ T cells from blood, with Jurkat cell RNA spiked in. Subset indicated: FACS-sorted CD8+CD4-CCR7+CD45RA+ naive T cells. These receptors were taken from a human donor in good health. Some libraries in this study had Jurkat cell RNA spiked in.

Concerning this clonotype itself: A much larger clone lies one base from this, so it may be a read error. The chain recombines TRBV7-2 with TRBJ2-7, with D possibly being TRBD1 or TRBD2 (6 bases each). Germline lookup yields CDR1 SGHTA and CDR2 FQGNSA. The CDR3 covers 12 residues. V was pared by 3 bases and J by 6 bases, with 9 bases between. The CDR3 is CASSFRGGEQYF. The CDR3 bases are TGTGCCAGCAGCTTCAGGGGAGGCGAGCAGTACTTC.

With regard to this clonotype: This may be a read error: a much more frequent sequence differs by one nucleotide. V usage is TRBV7-7 and J usage is TRBJ2-2; 7 nucleotides match TRBD1. Trimming at V came to 1 base and at J to 6 bases, leaving 8 bases not matched to a gene. Germline V gene sequence: CDR1 SSHAT, CDR2 FNYEAQ (reference sequence). CDR3 size: 16 residues. This chain's CDR3 is CASSLDPQGVAGELFF. Written as DNA, the CDR3 is TGTGCCAGCAGCTTAGACCCCCAGGGGGTTGCCGGGGAGCTGTTTTTT.